The sequence of this T cell receptor (beta chain) was determined in a study of T cells in Graves' hyperthyroidism and ophthalmopathy. Study results and caveats: Most expanded thyroid clonotypes above 0.001 also appeared in blood.

Participants, patients aged 18 to 65, had newly diagnosed hyperthyroidism with a duration under 2 months. The TCR beta CDR3 regions underwent amplification using RNA transcripts as the source. An initial round of RT-PCR targeting the TCR CDR3 relied on the HTBI primer set. Each CDR3 protein gets one entry after TCRdb re-called the multiplex PCR reads with MiXCR. The top ten clones hold about a quarter of a sample with about 280,000 distinct CDR3 sequences, 25% to 30% of them seen once. Concerning this clonotype: What it recognizes is unknown.

Sequencing input: blood. The sequence was collected from a man in his forties or fifties with Graves' hyperthyroidism that later progressed to Graves' ophthalmopathy.

CDR3: CASSPPRQLYGYTF. Here the CDR3 DNA reads TGTGCCAGCTCACCACCTCGTCAGCTCTATGGCTACACCTTC. This sequence joins TRBV18 and TRBJ1-2; D not certain. This CDR3 has 14 amino acids. V lost 0 bases, J lost 4 bases, and 9 bases lay in between. Germline values: CDR1 KGHSH, CDR2 LQKENI.